The rows below give T cell receptor beta chains drawn from one sample of a study of cytotoxic CD8 clonotypes in ibrutinib-treated CLL. The repertoire was sequenced with immunoSEQ multiplex PCR; TCRdb's copy has only in-frame clones and lacks some. Among about 85,000 clones listed, 79% were seen once. This material consisted of PBMCs, taken after 12 months of ibrutinib treatment. These receptors were obtained from a human donor with chronic lymphocytic leukemia. Both conserved end residues are part of each CDR3. D genes are given only for firm matches. Only some rows state a clone size, as once, few, many or a class for expanded clones.

V gene	D gene	J gene	clone size	CDR3 protein	CDR3 DNA
TRBV25-1	NA	TRBJ1-3	NA	CASSRDPGDTIYF	TGTGCCAGCAGCCGGGACCCCGGGGACACCATATATTTT
TRBV5-6	TRBD1	TRBJ2-7	NA	CASSPRDRPYEQYF	TGTGCCAGCAGCCCCCGGGACAGGCCCTACGAGCAGTACTTC
TRBV29-1	NA	TRBJ1-2	few	CSVEIGAYGYTF	TGCAGCGTTGAGATTGGGGCCTATGGCTACACCTTC
TRBV4-2	NA	TRBJ2-3	NA	CASSQDGGADTQYF	TGTGCCAGCAGCCAAGATGGCGGAGCAGATACGCAGTATTTT
TRBV27	TRBD2	TRBJ2-5	NA	CASSFQFSGRAGETQYF	TGTGCCAGCAGTTTCCAATTCTCGGGGAGGGCCGGGGAGACCCAGTACTTC
TRBV6-5	NA	TRBJ1-2	NA	CASSTGGGYGYTF	TGTGCCAGCTCGACAGGCGGCGGCTATGGCTACACCTTC
TRBV11-2	NA	TRBJ2-7	NA	CASSPLGGVNEQYF	TGTGCCAGCAGCCCCCTAGGGGGGGTGAACGAGCAGTACTTC
TRBV7-2	TRBD2	TRBJ2-2	NA	CASSPVAGVGTGELFF	TGTGCCAGCAGCCCCGTAGCGGGAGTAGGCACCGGGGAGCTGTTTTTT
TRBV30	NA	TRBJ1-1	NA	CAWSRQDGTEAFF	TGTGCCTGGAGTCGACAGGATGGGACTGAAGCTTTCTTT
TRBV2	NA	TRBJ1-1	NA	CAGGRARNTEAFF	TGTGCCGGAGGCAGGGCCCGGAACACTGAAGCTTTCTTT
TRBV5-6	NA	TRBJ1-2	NA	CASSLGTVNYGYTF	TGTGCCAGCAGCTTAGGAACAGTTAACTATGGCTACACCTTC
TRBV7-3	NA	TRBJ1-6	NA	CASSLAPFNSPLHF	TGTGCCAGCAGCTTAGCACCATTTAATTCACCCCTCCACTTT
TRBV18	TRBD2	TRBJ2-2	NA	CASSPPSGGANAGELFF	TGTGCCAGCTCACCACCGTCCGGGGGGGCGAATGCCGGGGAGCTGTTTTTT
TRBV7-8	TRBD2	TRBJ2-1	NA	CASSLSPPQLAGGWDEQFF	TGTGCCAGCAGCTTAAGCCCCCCGCAACTAGCGGGGGGGTGGGATGAGCAGTTCTTC
TRBV4-3	NA	TRBJ1-6	NA	CASSQEPQGGNSPLHF	TGCGCCAGCAGCCAAGAGCCCCAGGGTGGGAATTCACCCCTCCACTTT
TRBV2	NA	TRBJ1-2	few	CASSTRGGGYTF	TGTGCCAGCAGTACCAGGGGAGGCGGCTACACCTTC
TRBV11-3	TRBD2	TRBJ2-4	NA	CASSLLLASGASAKNIQYF	TGTGCCAGCAGCTTACTCCTCGCTAGCGGGGCCTCTGCCAAAAACATTCAGTACTTC
TRBV6-5	NA	TRBJ2-7	NA	CASSYSAFGGEQYF	TGTGCCAGCAGTTACTCGGCCTTCGGGGGAGAGCAGTACTTC
TRBV15	NA	TRBJ2-2	once	CATSSAPNTGELFF	TGTGCCACCAGCTCAGCCCCGAACACCGGGGAGCTGTTTTTT
TRBV15	TRBD2	TRBJ2-5	NA	CATSRELGGMEETQYF	TGTGCCACCAGCAGAGAATTGGGGGGGATGGAAGAGACCCAGTACTTC
TRBV27	NA	TRBJ2-2	NA	CASSPRNTGELFF	TGTGCCAGCAGTCCCAGGAACACCGGGGAGCTGTTTTTT
TRBV5-4	TRBD1	TRBJ1-2	NA	CASSPGGTAANYGYTF	TGTGCCAGCAGCCCAGGGGGGACAGCAGCTAACTATGGCTACACCTTC
TRBV7-2	TRBD2	TRBJ2-3	many	CASSRGGRGTDTQYF	TGTGCCAGCAGCCGGGGGGGCAGGGGTACAGATACGCAGTATTTT
TRBV5-1	NA	TRBJ1-6	NA	CASSLGGSGSPLHF	TGCGCCAGCAGCTTGGGGGGAAGCGGTTCACCCCTCCACTTT
TRBV19	TRBD1	TRBJ1-2	NA	CASSTPGQGWLGYTF	TGTGCCAGTAGCACTCCGGGACAGGGGTGGCTAGGCTACACCTTC
TRBV30	TRBD2	TRBJ2-5	NA	CAWSGGSGGAGETQYF	TGTGCCTGGAGTGGAGGTAGCGGGGGGGCCGGAGAGACCCAGTACTTC
TRBV9	NA	TRBJ1-2	NA	CASSPQGTGSPYGYTF	TGTGCCAGCAGCCCGCAAGGGACCGGGTCCCCCTATGGCTACACCTTC
TRBV28	NA	TRBJ1-5	NA	CASSSPPKDVYSNQPQHF	TGTGCCAGCAGTTCCCCACCAAAAGACGTCTATAGCAATCAGCCCCAGCATTTT